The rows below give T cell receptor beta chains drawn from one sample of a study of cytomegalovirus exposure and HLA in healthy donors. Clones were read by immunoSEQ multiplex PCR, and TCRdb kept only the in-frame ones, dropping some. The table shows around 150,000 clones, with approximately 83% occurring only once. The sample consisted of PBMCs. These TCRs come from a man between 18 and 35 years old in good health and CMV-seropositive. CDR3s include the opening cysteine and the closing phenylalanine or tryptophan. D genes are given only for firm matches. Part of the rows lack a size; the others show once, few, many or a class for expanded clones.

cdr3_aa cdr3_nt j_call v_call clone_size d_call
CASSEGFGEKLFF TGTGCCAGCAGCGAGGGGTTTGGCGAAAAACTGTTTTTT TRBJ1-4 TRBV9 . .
CASSIDGQGAGNTIYF TGTGCCAGTAGTATCGACGGACAGGGGGCTGGAAACACCATATATTTT TRBJ1-3 TRBV19 . TRBD1
CSVGEGQGGTIYF TGCAGCGTTGGGGAGGGACAGGGAGGCACCATATATTTT TRBJ1-3 TRBV29-1 . TRBD1
CASSRLRLRLGEQYF TGTGCCAGCAGCCGACTGAGGCTACGCCTAGGCGAGCAGTACTTC TRBJ2-7 TRBV11-3 . .
CASRLQDMNTEAFF TGCGCCAGCAGACTACAGGATATGAACACTGAAGCTTTCTTT TRBJ1-1 TRBV23-1 once .
CASSTYRGRAFF TGTGCCAGTAGTACCTACAGGGGTCGGGCTTTCTTT TRBJ1-1 TRBV19 . TRBD1
CAISEGLAANEQFF TGTGCCATCAGTGAGGGACTAGCGGCCAATGAGCAGTTCTTC TRBJ2-1 TRBV10-3 . TRBD2
CASSPPGQGQNTEAFF TGTGCCAGCTCACCACCCGGACAGGGCCAAAACACTGAAGCTTTCTTT TRBJ1-1 TRBV18 . TRBD1
CASSHPGQGNEKLFF TGCGCCAGCAGCCACCCGGGACAGGGTAACGAAAAACTGTTTTTT TRBJ1-4 TRBV4-3 few TRBD1
CASSEAAGGFARNEQFF TGTGCCAGCAGTGAAGCGGCGGGTGGGTTCGCGCGGAATGAGCAGTTCTTC TRBJ2-1 TRBV6-1 . .
CASSTSPGLAGDVKNIQYF TGTGCCAGCAGCACTTCTCCGGGACTAGCGGGGGATGTCAAAAACATTCAGTACTTC TRBJ2-4 TRBV9 . TRBD2
CASSLRQGPNTGELFF TGTGCCAGCAGCCTCAGACAGGGCCCGAACACCGGGGAGCTGTTTTTT TRBJ2-2 TRBV7-9 . TRBD1
CASTLHRTGNTEAFF TGTGCCAGCACCTTACATAGGACAGGGAACACTGAAGCTTTCTTT TRBJ1-1 TRBV28 once TRBD1
CASPDTRTGELFF TGTGCCAGCCCGGACACTCGTACCGGGGAGCTGTTTTTT TRBJ2-2 TRBV19 few .
CASSSMGPNSGNTIYF TGCGCCAGCAGCTCCATGGGCCCGAACTCTGGAAACACCATATATTTT TRBJ1-3 TRBV5-1 . .
CASFGGQGSGEQYF TGTGCCTCCTTCGGGGGACAGGGCTCCGGAGAGCAGTACTTC TRBJ2-7 TRBV6-5 . TRBD1
CASSLDPGLDSLYEQYF TGTGCCAGCAGCTTGGACCCCGGACTGGACAGCCTCTACGAGCAGTACTTC TRBJ2-7 TRBV7-8 . .
CASSLVSNRGLAGELFF TGTGCCAGCAGCTTAGTTTCTAACAGGGGGCTTGCCGGGGAGCTGTTTTTT TRBJ2-2 TRBV7-6 . TRBD1
CARSLGKGGSNQPQHF TGTGCCAGAAGTCTCGGAAAAGGAGGAAGCAATCAGCCCCAGCATTTT TRBJ1-5 TRBV5-3 . .
CAISERGAGGDPNYGYTF TGTGCCATCAGTGAGCGGGGGGCAGGGGGCGACCCTAACTATGGCTACACCTTC TRBJ1-2 TRBV10-3 . TRBD1
CASSPGSGASGETQYF TGTGCCAGCTCACCAGGTAGCGGGGCCTCCGGGGAGACCCAGTACTTC TRBJ2-5 TRBV18 . TRBD2
CASSLGRGYGYTF TGTGCCAGCAGCCTTGGAAGGGGGTATGGCTACACCTTC TRBJ1-2 TRBV11-2 . .